The 8 T cell receptor beta chains presented below share a single source sample, sequenced in a study of blood T cell repertoires in COVID-19. Clones were read by immunoSEQ multiplex PCR, and TCRdb kept only the in-frame ones, dropping some. Counted here are some 260,000 clones, over 70% occurring once; the ten biggest clones make up around 3.4%. Sequencing used peripheral blood. The receptors originated from a woman over 75 with acute or convalescent COVID-19.

This clone has only a few counts. The rearrangement uses TRBV6-4 and TRBJ2-3; TRBD1 agrees at 9 bases. Trimming removed 4 bases from V and 0 bases from J; junction bases left unmatched: 2. This CDR3 spans 15 amino acids. Germline assignment: CDR1 MRHNA and CDR2 SNTAGT. This CDR3 reads CASSAGQGSTDTQYF. For the CDR3, the DNA is TGTGCCAGCAGTGCGGGACAGGGAAGCACAGATACGCAGTATTTT.

This chain joins TRBV3-1 (or the pseudogene TRBV3-2) and TRBJ2-5; D may be TRBD2 (8 bases). Germline V gene data show CDR1 as LGHDT and CDR2 as YNNKEL (reference sequence). Trimming left V 1 base short and J 4 bases short, with 16 bases between. The CDR3 extends over 16 amino acids. The CDR3 sequence: CASSQVRGGQSETQYF. The CDR3 nucleotides read TGTGCCAGCAGCCAAGTTCGGGGGGGACAGTCAGAGACCCAGTACTTC.

V usage is TRBV5-1 and J usage is TRBJ2-7; possible D gene TRBD1, 5 bases. Germline V gives CDR1 SGHRS, CDR2 YFSETQ. Trimming shortened V by 5 bases and J by 4 bases, and 22 bases separated the two germline ends. The CDR3 length is 16 residues. The CDR3 spells CASRVDSSKASYEQYF. CDR3 DNA sequence: TGCGCCAGCAGGGTCGACAGTTCTAAGGCTTCATACGAGCAGTACTTC.

The J gene is TRBJ2-2, the V gene TRBV5-1; a weak D match, TRBD1 (6 bases). The CDR3 runs to 15 residues. Per the germline V gene, CDR1 is SGHRS and CDR2 is YFSETQ. Deletions cut 2 bases from V and 4 bases from J, with 12 bases between. CDR3 in DNA: TGCGCCAGCAGCTTATCGACAGGAGCCACCGGGGAGCTGTTTTTT. Its translation is CASSLSTGATGELFF.

This chain uses TRBV2 with TRBJ1-1; D call uncertain. Germline V gene lookup returns CDR1 SNHLY and CDR2 FYNNEI. The V end lost 3 bases, the J end lost 1 base, and 3 bases lay between the germline ends. The CDR3 has 12 residues. The CDR3 here is CASSDRNTEAFF. DNA for the CDR3: TGTGCCAGCAGTGACAGGAACACTGAAGCTTTCTTT.

The V gene is TRBV7-6, the J gene TRBJ2-2; D is possibly TRBD2 (6 bases). The CDR3 totals 15 residues. The V and J ends lost 5 bases and 3 bases respectively, with 13 bases between them. Germline V gene sequence: CDR1 SGHVS, CDR2 FNYEAQ. CDR3 protein: CASSPGLLHTGELFF. CDR3 DNA: TGTGCCAGCAGCCCGGGACTCTTACACACCGGGGAGCTGTTTTTT.

V is TRBV6-5 and J is TRBJ1-3; 8 bases match TRBD1. The V and J ends lost 6 bases and 3 bases, in that order; junction bases with no gene match: 7. CDR3 length: 15 amino acids. The germline V gene encodes CDR1 MNHEY and CDR2 SVGAGI. The CDR3 DNA sequence: TGTGCCAGCAGACCGGGACAGGTTTTTGGAAACACCATATATTTT. Encoded protein: CASRPGQVFGNTIYF.

This clone appeared once. CDR3 sequence (DNA): TGTGCCAGCAGTGACTGGGGGGTTAGCGGGGCCGGGGATGAGCAGTTCTTC. It yields the protein CASSDWGVSGAGDEQFF. The chain recombines TRBV6-4 with TRBJ2-1, with 8 positions matching TRBD2. The trim removed 1 base at V and 8 bases at J, leaving 13 bases unmatched. CDR3 length: 17 residues. The germline gives CDR1 MRHNA, CDR2 SNTAGT.